This T cell receptor (beta chain) was sequenced in a study of regulatory T cells in long-lasting Graves disease. The TCR beta library used iRepertoire HTBI primers with Arm-PCR amplification of CDR3. TCRdb passed the multiplex PCR reads through MiXCR, listing each CDR3 protein once. The sample gives roughly 500,000 distinct CDR3 sequences, around 13% of which show up once; 8.9% is in the top ten. The time point denotes: newly diagnosed GD, antithyroid drugs for less than 3 months. Generation of the TCR library employed RNA extracted from PBMCs. Between the trimmed V and J ends, which lost 6 bases and 0 bases, there was a span of 12 bases. Germline V CDR1 and CDR2: DFQATT, SNEGSKA (reference sequence). The CDR3 totals 13 residues. The sample was also linked to a second study, of T cells in Graves' hyperthyroidism and ophthalmopathy. According to that study: These patients, aged 18 to 65, had recently diagnosed hyperthyroidism lasting under 2 months.

Sequenced here: peripheral blood mononuclear cells (PBMCs), sampled at new diagnosis, from a patient treated with antithyroid drugs. This TCR derives from a woman in her 30s with Graves disease. V gene TRBV20-1 combines with J gene TRBJ2-7; D gene uncertain. The CDR3 sequence is CSARKSVSYEQYF. The CDR3 nucleotides read TGCAGTGCCCGGAAGAGTGTCTCCTACGAGCAGTACTTC.